These 23 T cell receptor beta chains were sequenced from one sample in a study of OX40 agonist ivuxolimab in advanced cancers. Repertoires were generated with immunoSEQ multiplex PCR, while TCRdb's copy carries only in-frame clones and drops some. The sample has under 80,000 clones; around 85% are singletons. The sequencing here drew on CD4+ or CD8+ T cells sorted from blood, taken in a trial of the OX40 agonist ivuxolimab. These receptors were obtained from an adult with an advanced solid tumor such as melanoma, head and neck, liver or kidney cancer.

V is TRBV2 and J is TRBJ1-6; D gene ambiguous. The germline CDR1 and CDR2 sequences are SNHLY and FYNNEI. The germline V and J ends were trimmed by 7 bases and 0 bases, with 10 bases remaining between them. The CDR3 is 15 amino acids. In DNA form, the CDR3 reads TGTGCCAGCAAGTATGACCTCTCCTATAATTCACCCCTCCACTTT. Translation: CASKYDLSYNSPLHF.

The V call is TRBV19, the J call TRBJ1-1; TRBD1 matches at 7 bases. V trimming: 6 bases; J trimming: 0 bases; junction bases outside the gene matches: 4. The CDR3 length is 14 residues. CDR1 and CDR2 (germline): LNHDA, SQIVND (reference sequence). CDR3 bases: TGTGCCAGTAGCGGGACAGTGCTGAACACTGAAGCTTTCTTT. It encodes CASSGTVLNTEAFF.

There are a few counts of this clone. V usage is TRBV30 and J usage is TRBJ2-7; TRBD2 might be the D (6 bases). V dropped 3 bases and J dropped 0 bases, with 12 bases sitting between them. This CDR3 contains 14 residues. CDR1 and CDR2 (germline): GTSNPN, SVGIG (reference sequence). CDR3 nucleotides: TGTGCCTGGAGGCCGGGACTTAGCTCCTACGAGCAGTACTTC. It yields the protein CAWRPGLSSYEQYF.

CDR3 sequence (DNA): TGTGCCAGCAGTCGAGGGGGGGTTCTACCCGGGGAGCTGTTTTTT. Its translation is CASSRGGVLPGELFF. The rearrangement joins TRBV14 to TRBJ2-2, with a weak D call TRBD2 (7 bases). Trimming took 6 bases from V and 6 from J, leaving 17 bases between them. The CDR3 has 15 amino acids. CDR1 SGHDN and CDR2 FVKESK come from the germline V gene.

This clone occurred once. The V and J genes are TRBV28 and TRBJ2-7; the D gene is possibly TRBD1 (6 bases). The germline CDR1 and CDR2 sequences are MDHEN and SYDVKM. This CDR3 has 14 residues. V was cut by 1 base and J by 4 bases, with 11 bases left in between. DNA for the CDR3: TGTGCCAGCAGTTTATACGGACAGATTTACGAGCAGTACTTC. This gives the protein CASSLYGQIYEQYF.

The chain recombines TRBV7-2 with TRBJ1-5; D perhaps matches TRBD1 (5 bases). The CDR3 covers 13 residues. CDR1 and CDR2 from the germline V gene are SGHTA and FQGNSA. With 6 bases removed from V and 7 bases from J, the gap between germline ends came to 13 bases. The CDR3 DNA reads TGTGCCAGCAGTCCTGACAGACTACAGCCCCAGCATTTT. Protein product: CASSPDRLQPQHF.

The gene calls are TRBV19 and TRBJ1-1; the D is unclear. Trimming stripped 7 bases from V and 3 bases from J, with 6 bases between. The CDR3 spans 11 residues. The germline CDR1 and CDR2 sequences are LNHDA and SQIVND (reference sequence). For the CDR3, the DNA is TGTGCCAGTATGCGGGACACTGAAGCTTTCTTT. It specifies CASMRDTEAFF.

Points on this clone: A much larger clone differs from this one at a single base, so this may be a read error. Other DNA sequences within the sample encode an identical CDR3. The J gene is TRBJ1-3, the V gene TRBV27; TRBD1 matches at 9 bases. CDR1 and CDR2 from the germline V gene are MNHEY and SMNVEV (reference sequence). This CDR3 is built from 15 residues. The ends lost 0 bases at V and 9 bases at J; junction bases unmatched: 6. Here the CDR3 reads CASSLSWTGDSTIYF. The CDR3 nucleotides read TGTGCCAGCAGTTTATCATGGACAGGGGACTCCACCATATATTTT.

The chain joins TRBV7-8 to TRBJ1-4; tentative D call: TRBD1 (5 bases). The V end was cut by 0 bases, the J end by 4 bases, with 15 bases between. The CDR3 loop spans 17 amino acids. Per germline, CDR1 SGHVS and CDR2 FQNEAQ. The chain's CDR3 is CASSLALLTAFNEKLFF. The CDR3, as DNA: TGTGCCAGCAGCTTAGCACTCCTGACAGCGTTTAATGAAAAACTGTTTTTT.

V is TRBV5-1 and J is TRBJ1-2; D not certain. V was pared by 2 bases and J by 0 bases, with 8 bases between. CDR1 is SGHRS and CDR2 is YFSETQ in the germline V gene. The CDR3 loop spans 14 amino acids. The CDR3 protein is CASSFSASNYGYTF. The CDR3 DNA reads as TGCGCCAGCAGCTTTTCGGCCTCTAACTATGGCTACACCTTC.

The chain links TRBV7-9 to TRBJ1-2; no clear D. The germline CDR1 and CDR2 sequences are SEHNR and FQNEAQ (reference sequence). The CDR3 totals 16 residues. The germline V and J ends were trimmed by 1 base and 4 bases, with 16 bases remaining between them. In DNA form, the CDR3 reads TGTGCCAGCAGCTTAGAACCTCAAAGCAGTCGCTATGGCTACACCTTC. Encoded protein: CASSLEPQSSRYGYTF.

This chain joins TRBV18 and TRBJ2-6; D is tentatively TRBD1 or TRBD2 (6 bases each). V was trimmed by 3 bases and J by 4 bases, leaving 13 bases between them. The CDR3 length is 16 residues. CDR1 is KGHSH, CDR2 LQKENI, per germline. The CDR3: CASSPPQGRGANVLTF. Here the CDR3 DNA reads TGTGCCAGCTCACCCCCCCAGGGGAGGGGGGCCAACGTCCTGACTTTC.

This chain joins TRBV2 and TRBJ2-3, with 14 bases lining up with TRBD2. Unmatched junction bases numbered 1, after V lost 6 bases and J lost 5 bases. Germline CDR1 reads SNHLY; CDR2 reads FYNNEI. The CDR3 runs 14 residues. Here the CDR3 reads CASSGTSGRDTQYF. The CDR3 bases are TGTGCCAGCAGCGGGACTAGCGGGAGAGATACGCAGTATTTT.

This rearrangement joins TRBV11-2 to TRBJ2-2; D gene unclear. Germline V lookup: CDR1 SGHAT, CDR2 FQNNGV. The CDR3 sequence is 14 residues long. Trimming cost V 6 bases and J 5 bases, with 13 bases left between them. This CDR3 reads CASSPFRATGELFF. The CDR3 bases are TGTGCCAGCAGTCCGTTCCGGGCAACCGGGGAGCTGTTTTTT.

This clone has a single count. The chain carries TRBV7-2 and TRBJ1-4; D possibly corresponds to TRBD1 (5 bases). Trimming pared 3 bases from V and 7 bases from J, leaving 9 bases between. The CDR3 loop spans 13 amino acids. Germline V gives CDR1 SGHTA, CDR2 FQGNSA. The CDR3 nucleotides read TGTGCCAGCAGCTTGGTAGGGACTGAAAAACTGTTTTTT. Residues: CASSLVGTEKLFF.

J is TRBJ2-2 and V is TRBV25-1; 8 nucleotides match TRBD1. With V trimmed by 3 bases and J by 4 bases, 7 bases remained unmatched. The CDR3 contains 16 residues. CDR1 is MGHDK and CDR2 is SYGVNS in the germline V gene. The CDR3 DNA reads TGTGCCAGCAGTGACCAGAGACAGGGGATCACCGGGGAGCTGTTTTTT. Protein: CASSDQRQGITGELFF.

The rearrangement links TRBV29-1 to TRBJ1-5; D is unresolved. Trimming shortened V by 4 bases and J by 0 bases, and 4 bases separated the two germline ends. Germline assignment: CDR1 SQVTM and CDR2 ANQGSEA. The CDR3 loop spans 12 amino acids. The CDR3 here is CSVAVSNQPQHF. CDR3 sequence (DNA): TGCAGCGTTGCAGTTAGCAATCAGCCCCAGCATTTT.

The chain links TRBV21-1 to TRBJ1-1. TRBV21-1 is marked as a pseudogene. This CDR3 has 16 residues. In DNA, the CDR3 is TGTGCCAGCAGCGATCTTGGGGGGGCGCTGAACACTGAAGCTTTCTTT. Encoded protein: CASSDLGGALNTEAFF.

CDR3 sequence (DNA): TGTGCCAGCAGCTTAGTCCCTCCGACAGGGTACCGGGCCGAGCAGTACTTC. Protein sequence: CASSLVPPTGYRAEQYF. The chain couples TRBV7-9 to TRBJ2-7, with 7 bases lining up with TRBD1. Trimming took 1 base from V and 6 from J; bases not matched to a gene: 15. The length of the CDR3 is 17 residues. Germline V gene data show CDR1 as SEHNR and CDR2 as FQNEAQ (reference sequence).

This clone was counted a few times. V gene TRBV5-6 combines with J gene TRBJ1-2; D gene ambiguous. V dropped 5 bases and J dropped 6 bases, with 14 bases sitting between them. This CDR3 comprises 13 residues. The germline CDR1 and CDR2 sequences are SGHDT and YYEEEE. The CDR3 region has the DNA TGTGCCAGCAGTCCAAGGCTGGGCCATGGCTACACCTTC. It yields the protein CASSPRLGHGYTF.

The chain recombines TRBV12-5 with TRBJ1-5, with D unclear. CDR3 length: 13 amino acids. From germline, CDR1 is LGHNT and CDR2 FRNRAP. With 1 base removed from V and 5 bases from J, the gap between germline ends came to 6 bases. This chain's CDR3 is CASGLEDDQPQHF. The CDR3 nucleotides are TGTGCTAGTGGTTTGGAAGACGATCAGCCCCAGCATTTT.

The chain carries TRBV6-5 and TRBJ2-5; D might be TRBD2 (5 bases). TRBJ2-7 explains the end of the DNA better; the J call may be wrong. This CDR3 spans 14 amino acids. Germline V gene lookup returns CDR1 MNHEY and CDR2 SVGAGI. CDR3 amino acids: CASSYLEGSYEQYF. CDR3 DNA sequence: TGTGCCAGCAGTTACCTCGAGGGTAGCTACGAGCAGTACTTC.

The CDR3 region is CAWEGLGTGNTIYF. The CDR3 DNA follows: TGTGCCTGGGAGGGGCTGGGTACTGGAAACACCATATATTTT. V usage is TRBV30 and J usage is TRBJ1-3; a possible D gene is TRBD1 (5 bases). Trimming shortened V by 5 bases and J by 2 bases, and 13 bases separated the two germline ends. CDR3 length: 14 residues. Looked up from germline, CDR1 is GTSNPN and CDR2 is SVGIG (reference sequence).